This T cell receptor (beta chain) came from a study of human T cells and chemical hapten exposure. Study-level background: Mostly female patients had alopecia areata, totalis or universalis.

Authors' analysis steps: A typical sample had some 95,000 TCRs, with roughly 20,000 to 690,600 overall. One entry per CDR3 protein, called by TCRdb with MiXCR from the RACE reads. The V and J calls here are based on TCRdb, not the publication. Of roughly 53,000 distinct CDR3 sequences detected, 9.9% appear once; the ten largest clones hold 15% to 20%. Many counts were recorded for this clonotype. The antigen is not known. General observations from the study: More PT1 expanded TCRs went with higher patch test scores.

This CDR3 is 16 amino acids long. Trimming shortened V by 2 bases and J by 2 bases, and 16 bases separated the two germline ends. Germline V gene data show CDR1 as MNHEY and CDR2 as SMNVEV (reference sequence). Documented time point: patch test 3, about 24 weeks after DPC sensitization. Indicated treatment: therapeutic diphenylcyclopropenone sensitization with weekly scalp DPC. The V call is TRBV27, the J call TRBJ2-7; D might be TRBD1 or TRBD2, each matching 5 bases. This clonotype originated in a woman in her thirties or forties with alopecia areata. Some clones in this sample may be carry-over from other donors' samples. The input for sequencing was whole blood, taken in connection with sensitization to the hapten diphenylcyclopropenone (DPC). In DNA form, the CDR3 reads TGTGCCAGCAGTTTAAACTTCCGGGACGGTACCTACGAGCAGTACTTC. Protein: CASSLNFRDGTYEQYF.